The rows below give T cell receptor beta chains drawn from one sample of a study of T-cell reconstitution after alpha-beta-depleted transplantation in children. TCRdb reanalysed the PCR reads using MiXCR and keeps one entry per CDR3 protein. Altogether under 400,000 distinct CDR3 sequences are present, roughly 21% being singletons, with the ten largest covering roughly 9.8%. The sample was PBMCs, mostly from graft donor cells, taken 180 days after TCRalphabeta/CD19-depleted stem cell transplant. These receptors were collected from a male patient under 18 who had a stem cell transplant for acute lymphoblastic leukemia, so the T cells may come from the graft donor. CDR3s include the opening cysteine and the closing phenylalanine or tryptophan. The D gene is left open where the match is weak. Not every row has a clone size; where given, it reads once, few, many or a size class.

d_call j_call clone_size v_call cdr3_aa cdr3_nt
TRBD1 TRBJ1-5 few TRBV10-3 CAISGVFGTGFNQPQHF TGTGCCATCAGTGGAGTTTTCGGGACAGGGTTCAATCAGCCCCAGCATTTT
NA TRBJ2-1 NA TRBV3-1 CAFCPTARGDEQFF TGTGCCTTCTGCCCGACTGCGAGGGGCGATGAGCAGTTCTTC
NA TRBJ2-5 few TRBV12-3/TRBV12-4 CASSLQERVSSGAETQYF TGTGCCAGCAGTTTACAAGAGCGGGTATCCTCCGGGGCAGAGACCCAGTACTTC
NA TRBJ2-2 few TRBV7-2 CASSPIGTDGELFF TGTGCCAGCAGCCCGATTGGAACGGACGGGGAGCTGTTTTTT
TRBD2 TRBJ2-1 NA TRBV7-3 CASSLTAGVNEQFF TGTGCCAGCAGCTTAACAGCGGGAGTAAATGAGCAGTTCTTC
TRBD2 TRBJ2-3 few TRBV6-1 CATSTSLLDTQYF TGTGCCACCTCGACTAGCCTTCTAGATACGCAGTATTTT
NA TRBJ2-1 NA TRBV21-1 CASSKEGKENRLISDNEQFF TGTGCCAGCAGCAAAGAGGGGAAGGAAAATCGACTTATTTCAGACAATGAGCAGTTCTTC
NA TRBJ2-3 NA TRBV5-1 CASSLVGGYTDTQYF TGCGCCAGCAGCTTGGTGGGGGGTTACACAGATACGCAGTATTTT
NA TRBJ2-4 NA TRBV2 CASSEAGRARKNIQYF TGTGCCAGCAGTGAAGCGGGTCGCGCCCGGAAAAACATTCAGTACTTC
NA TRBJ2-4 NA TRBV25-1 CASQGGREEKNIQYF TGTGCCAGCCAGGGCGGCAGGGAAGAAAAAAACATTCAGTACTTC
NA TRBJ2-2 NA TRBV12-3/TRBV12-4 CASSLGLRWEVGELFF TGTGCCAGCAGTTTAGGGTTACGATGGGAGGTGGGGGAGCTGTTTTTT
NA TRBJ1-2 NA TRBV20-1 CSYSGAVIANYGYTF TGCAGTTATTCCGGGGCCGTAATAGCTAACTATGGCTACACCTTC
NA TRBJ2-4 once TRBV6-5 CASSYGRGPKNIQYF TGTGCCAGCAGTTACGGGCGCGGGCCCAAAAACATTCAGTACTTC
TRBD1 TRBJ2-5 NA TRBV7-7 CASSSSTGAQETQYF TGTGCCAGCAGCTCATCGACAGGGGCGCAAGAGACCCAGTACTTC
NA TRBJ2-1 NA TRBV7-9 CAIRGRVYNEQFF TGTGCCATTAGGGGCAGGGTTTACAATGAGCAGTTCTTC
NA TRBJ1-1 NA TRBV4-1 CASSPTRGGSTEAFF TGCGCCAGCAGCCCCACCCGGGGGGGGAGCACTGAAGCTTTCTTT
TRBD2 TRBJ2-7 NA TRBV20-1 CSASVGLAGDEQYF TGCAGTGCTTCGGTCGGACTAGCGGGTGACGAGCAGTACTTC
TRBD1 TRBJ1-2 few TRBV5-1 CASSATGVDYGYTF TGCGCCAGCAGCGCGACAGGGGTTGACTATGGCTACACCTTC
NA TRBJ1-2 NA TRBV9 CASSVARENYYGYTF TGTGCCAGCAGCGTAGCTCGGGAGAACTACTATGGCTACACCTTC
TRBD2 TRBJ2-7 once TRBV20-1 CSARVRREFSYEQYF TGCAGTGCTAGAGTCCGGCGGGAGTTCTCCTACGAGCAGTACTTC
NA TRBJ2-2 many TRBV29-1 CSVGAGTANTGELFF TGCAGCGTTGGGGCGGGCACAGCGAACACCGGGGAGCTGTTTTTT
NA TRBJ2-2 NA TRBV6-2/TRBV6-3 CASSYVKPSTTTPYTGELFF TGTGCCAGCAGTTACGTGAAACCTTCTACCACTACCCCATACACCGGGGAGCTGTTTTTT
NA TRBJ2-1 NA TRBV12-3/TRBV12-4 CASSLVEGSYNEQFF TGTGCCAGTAGTTTGGTAGAAGGTTCCTACAATGAGCAGTTCTTC
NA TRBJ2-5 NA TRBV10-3 CAISEPGTDKKSQYF TGTGCCATCAGTGAGCCTGGGACGGATAAGAAGTCCCAGTACTTC
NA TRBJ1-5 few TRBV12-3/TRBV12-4 CASSPGSDVGATDTQHF TGTGCCAGCAGCCCCGGATCGGACGTTGGGGCCACAGATACGCAGCATTTT
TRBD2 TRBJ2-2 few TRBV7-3 CASSSPTTSGSRNTGELFF TGTGCCAGCAGCTCCCCCACCACTAGCGGGAGCCGCAACACCGGGGAGCTGTTTTTT
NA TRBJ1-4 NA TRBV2 CASSGRQGYNEKLFF TGTGCCAGCAGTGGAAGGCAGGGGTATAATGAAAAACTGTTTTTT
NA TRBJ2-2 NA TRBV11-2 CASSPLLAYTGELFF TGTGCCAGCAGCCCCCTCCTAGCGTACACCGGGGAGCTGTTTTTT
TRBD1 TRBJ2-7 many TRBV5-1 CASSGTGSEQYF TGCGCCAGCAGCGGGACAGGGAGCGAGCAGTACTTC
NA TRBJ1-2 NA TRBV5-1 CASSLWTVGYGYTF TGCGCCAGCAGCCTTTGGACAGTCGGCTATGGCTACACCTTC
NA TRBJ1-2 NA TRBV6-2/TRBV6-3 CASSFSLTVGYTF TGTGCCAGCAGTTTCAGTTTAACGGTGGGCTACACCTTC
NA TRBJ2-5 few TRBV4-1 CASSPMGGGPRETQYF TGCGCCAGCAGCCCAATGGGGGGGGGCCCACGAGAGACCCAGTACTTC
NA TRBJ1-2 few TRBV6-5 CASSSVPTRYSNYGYTF TGTGCCAGCAGTTCTGTACCGACCCGCTACTCTAACTATGGCTACACCTTC
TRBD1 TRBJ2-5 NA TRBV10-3 CAIRGTGMGETQYF TGTGCCATCAGGGGGACAGGGATGGGTGAGACCCAGTACTTC
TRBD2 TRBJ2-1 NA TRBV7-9 CASSPRLAGGRNEQFF TGTGCCAGCAGCCCCCGACTAGCGGGAGGCCGAAATGAGCAGTTCTTC
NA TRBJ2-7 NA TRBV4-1 CASRRGGSKDEQYF TGCGCCAGCAGGAGAGGCGGGTCGAAGGATGAGCAGTACTTC
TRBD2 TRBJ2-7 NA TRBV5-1 CASSPFPGGYEQYF TGCGCCAGCAGCCCTTTTCCGGGAGGCTACGAGCAGTACTTC
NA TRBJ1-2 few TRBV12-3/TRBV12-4 CASTVGHLENYGYTF TGTGCCAGCACCGTGGGACATCTGGAAAACTATGGCTACACCTTC
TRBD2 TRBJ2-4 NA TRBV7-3 CASSLKVLAGEKNIQYF TGTGCCAGCAGCTTAAAGGTGCTAGCGGGAGAGAAAAACATTCAGTACTTC
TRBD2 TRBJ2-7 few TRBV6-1 CASSEGSSGLYEQYF TGTGCCAGCAGTGAAGGGTCTAGCGGATTATACGAGCAGTACTTC
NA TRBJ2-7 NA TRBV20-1 CSARVFGISSYEQYF TGCAGTGCTAGAGTCTTCGGGATCAGCTCCTACGAGCAGTACTTC
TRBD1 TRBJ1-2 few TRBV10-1 CASRRTGAPYGYTF TGCGCCAGCAGAAGGACAGGGGCCCCCTATGGCTACACCTTC
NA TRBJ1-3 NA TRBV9 CASSVEGEFSGNTIYF TGTGCCAGCAGCGTAGAGGGGGAATTTTCTGGAAACACCATATATTTT
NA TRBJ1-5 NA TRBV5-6 CASSLGVSFSNQPQHF TGTGCCAGCAGCTTGGGAGTGTCGTTCAGCAATCAGCCCCAGCATTTT
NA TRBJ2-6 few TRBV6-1 CASSPPRDGRANVLTF TGTGCCAGCAGTCCTCCCCGGGACGGAAGGGCCAACGTCCTGACTTTC
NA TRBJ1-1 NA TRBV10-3 CAIRERDGLLNAEAFF TGTGCCATCAGGGAACGGGACGGGCTTCTCAACGCTGAAGCTTTCTTT
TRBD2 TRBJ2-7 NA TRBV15 CATSKSGGSYEQYF TGTGCCACCAGCAAAAGCGGGGGCTCCTACGAGCAGTACTTC
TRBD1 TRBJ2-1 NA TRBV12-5 CASGLDRGFYNEQFF TGTGCTAGTGGTTTGGACAGGGGGTTCTACAATGAGCAGTTCTTC
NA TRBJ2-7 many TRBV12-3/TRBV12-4 CASSRGTHYEQYF TGTGCCAGCAGTCGAGGGACCCACTACGAGCAGTACTTC
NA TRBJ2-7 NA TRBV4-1 CASSQVLAPYEQYF TGCGCCAGCAGCCAAGTACTAGCCCCCTACGAGCAGTACTTC
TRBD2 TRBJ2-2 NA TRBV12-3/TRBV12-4 CASSFAFAGAVGNTGELFF TGTGCCAGCAGTTTTGCGTTCGCGGGAGCGGTTGGGAACACCGGGGAGCTGTTTTTT
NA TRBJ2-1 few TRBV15 CATSRDRAEINNEQFF TGTGCCACCAGCAGAGATAGGGCGGAGATAAACAATGAGCAGTTCTTC